Following are 27 T cell receptor beta chains from one sample sequenced in a study of a mutant IDH1 vaccine in newly diagnosed glioma. No antigen has been identified for these receptors. Time point: week 47, end of study. One vaccine dose held 300 ug of mutant IDH1 20-mer peptide and came with topical imiquimod. Sequenced by immunoSEQ multiplex PCR; TCRdb stores in-frame clones only, minus some. This sample has approximately 52,000 clones, with roughly 72% found just once. Sequenced material: PBMCs, taken from a glioma patient whose treatment included an IDH1 peptide vaccine. These receptors were collected from a woman aged 40 to 50 with glioma. Some clones in this sample may be carry-over from other donors' samples.

The rearrangement uses TRBV6-6 and TRBJ1-2; a weak D match, TRBD1 (6 bases). Trimming took 7 bases from V and 4 from J, leaving 16 bases between them. The CDR3 runs 14 residues. CDR1 and CDR2 from the germline V gene are MNHNY and SVGAGI (reference sequence). This chain's CDR3 is CASTLTGPIYGYTF. CDR3 DNA: TGTGCCAGCACCTTGACAGGCCCTATCTATGGCTACACCTTC.

V is TRBV10-1 and J is TRBJ2-3; D is uncertain. This CDR3 comprises 14 residues. The germline V gene has CDR1 WNHNN and CDR2 SYGVQD (reference sequence). Trimming took off 4 bases at V and 2 bases at J, with 10 bases between the two ends. CDR3 sequence (DNA): TGCGCCAGCAGTGGGTTTAAGGACACAGATACGCAGTATTTT. Encoded protein: CASSGFKDTDTQYF.

The rearrangement links TRBV10-1 to TRBJ1-2; D gene unclear. Germline lookup yields CDR1 WNHNN and CDR2 SYGVQD (reference sequence). V dropped 0 bases and J dropped 8 bases, with 10 bases sitting between them. The CDR3 contains 13 residues. In DNA form, the CDR3 reads TGCGCCAGCAGTGAGTCGGAAGGTTTCGGCTACACCTTC. Amino acid sequence: CASSESEGFGYTF.

V gene TRBV5-5 combines with J gene TRBJ1-6, with D unresolved. CDR1 SGHKS and CDR2 YYEKEE come from the germline V gene (reference sequence). V was shortened by 3 bases and J by 10 bases, with 8 bases between the two germline ends. The CDR3 is 12 amino acids. The CDR3 loop reads CASSSPDSPLHF. The CDR3 coding sequence is TGTGCCAGCAGCTCTCCGGACTCACCCCTCCACTTT.

The chain combines TRBV2 with TRBJ1-1; D not resolved. CDR3 length: 13 amino acids. Germline V lookup: CDR1 SNHLY, CDR2 FYNNEI. V dropped 1 base and J dropped 5 bases, with 8 bases sitting between them. For the CDR3, the DNA is TGTGCCAGCAGTGAAGGGCAGTGGACTGAAGCTTTCTTT. Its protein is CASSEGQWTEAFF.

The V gene is TRBV9, the J gene TRBJ2-5; D is perhaps TRBD1 or TRBD2 (5 bases each). The V gene's germline CDR1 is SGDLS and CDR2 YYNGEE. The V end lost 3 bases, the J end lost 1 base, and 10 bases lay between the germline ends. The CDR3 is made up of 14 amino acids. CDR3 nucleotides: TGTGCCAGCAGCGCCTCCGGGACCCAAGAGACCCAGTACTTC. As protein: CASSASGTQETQYF.

The chain combines TRBV6-7 with TRBJ2-1; 11 bases fit TRBD1. TRBV6-7 is an open reading frame whose function is uncertain. With 4 bases clipped from V and 5 bases from J, the junction kept 7 bases outside the gene matches. The CDR3 is made up of 16 amino acids. In DNA form, the CDR3 reads TGTGCCAGCAGTTTGCATACGGGACAGGGGGACAATGAGCAGTTCTTC. This sequence encodes CASSLHTGQGDNEQFF.

This rearrangement joins TRBV7-6 to TRBJ1-3, with D perhaps matching TRBD1 (5 bases). The V gene's germline CDR1 is SGHVS and CDR2 FNYEAQ. The CDR3 has 16 residues. The germline V and J ends were trimmed by 3 bases and 0 bases, with 12 bases remaining between them. CDR3 sequence: CASSLRGRGSGNTIYF. The CDR3 DNA follows: TGTGCCAGCAGCTTGAGGGGACGGGGCTCTGGAAACACCATATATTTT.

This chain connects TRBV25-1 to TRBJ1-2; no reliable D call. V lost 6 bases and J lost 6, with 17 bases in between. The CDR3 has 14 amino acids. Germline lookup yields CDR1 MGHDK and CDR2 SYGVNS. The chain's CDR3 is CASSQWAGGDGYTF. CDR3 DNA: TGTGCCAGCAGCCAGTGGGCAGGCGGGGATGGCTACACCTTC.

This chain connects TRBV11-2 to TRBJ2-7; D is unresolved. With 5 bases removed from V and 8 bases from J, the gap between germline ends came to 19 bases. Germline assignment: CDR1 SGHAT and CDR2 FQNNGV. CDR3 length: 14 amino acids. The CDR3 loop reads CASSNLVELSKQYF. DNA of the CDR3: TGTGCCAGCAGCAATCTTGTGGAGTTAAGTAAGCAGTACTTC. The variable domain in full, with the rest retrieved from reference TRBV11-2 and TRBJ2-7, is EAGVAQSPRYKIIEKRQSVAFWCNPISGHATLYWYQQILGQGPKLLIQFQNNGVVDDSQLPKDRFSAERLKGVDSTLKIQPAKLEDSAVYLCASSNLVELSKQYFGPGTRLTVT.

The rearrangement uses TRBV7-6 and TRBJ1-5, with D possibly TRBD1 on 6 matching bases. This CDR3 is 21 amino acids long. The germline V gene encodes CDR1 SGHVS and CDR2 FNYEAQ. The V end was cut by 1 base, the J end by 0 bases, with 25 bases between. The DNA for the CDR3 is TGTGCCAGCAGCTTAGATTCTAGGCAACAGGGAGGGTGCTATAGCAATCAGCCCCAGCATTTT. Residues: CASSLDSRQQGGCYSNQPQHF.

In this sample, this clone turned up a few times. V is TRBV7-6 and J is TRBJ1-1; the match to TRBD1 covers 7 bases. The CDR3 is 15 residues long. Per the germline V gene, CDR1 is SGHVS and CDR2 is FNYEAQ. Trimming removed 1 base from V and 11 bases from J; junction bases left unmatched: 13. DNA for the CDR3: TGTGCCAGCAGCTTAGAGCTAGGGGGCGCGGGTTCCGCTTTCTTT. Encoded protein: CASSLELGGAGSAFF.

The gene calls are TRBV30 and TRBJ1-5, with D possibly TRBD1 on 5 matching bases. The CDR3 extends over 16 amino acids. V was shortened by 2 bases and J by 6 bases, with 20 bases between the two germline ends. CDR1 GTSNPN and CDR2 SVGIG come from the germline V gene (reference sequence). The CDR3: CAWSLPHGGVAQPQHF. CDR3 nucleotides: TGTGCCTGGAGTTTACCCCACGGGGGGGTGGCTCAGCCCCAGCATTTT.

This clone was observed a few times. The genes are TRBV7-8 and TRBJ1-1; 7 nucleotides match TRBD1. Germline V CDR1 and CDR2: SGHVS, FQNEAQ. The CDR3 consists of 18 residues. Trimming removed 1 base from V and 1 base from J; junction bases left unmatched: 12. In DNA, the CDR3 is TGTGCCAGCAGCTTAGTAACGGTGGTCAGACAGGGGAACACTGAAGCTTTCTTT. Its translation: CASSLVTVVRQGNTEAFF.

The chain uses TRBV11-2 and TRBJ2-7; 7 positions match TRBD2. The ends lost 1 base at V and 4 bases at J; junction bases unmatched: 7. The CDR3 spans 15 residues. The germline CDR1 and CDR2 sequences are SGHAT and FQNNGV. CDR3 sequence (DNA): TGTGCCAGCAGCTTAGGCGGGGGAGCCCGGTACGAGCAGTACTTC. It codes for CASSLGGGARYEQYF.

This clone turned up a few times. The chain employs TRBV5-1 and TRBJ1-2; D is possibly TRBD1 (5 bases). The CDR3 runs 15 residues. Germline CDR1 and CDR2: SGHRS and YFSETQ. V gave up 4 bases and J gave up 6 bases, with 19 bases separating them. In DNA, the CDR3 is TGCGCCAGCAGCCTGGGGCAAGACAAGGTCAATGGCTACACCTTC. Encoded protein: CASSLGQDKVNGYTF.

This clone showed up just a few times. This sequence joins TRBV6-5 and TRBJ1-2; 9 bases match TRBD1. V lost 6 bases and J lost 7; bases outside the gene matches: 6. The V gene's germline CDR1 is MNHEY and CDR2 SVGAGI. The CDR3 runs 13 residues. The CDR3 region has the DNA TGTGCCAGCAGATACGACAGGGGGGCTGGCTACACCTTC. It encodes CASRYDRGAGYTF.

Concerning this clone: One end of the junction varies from germline; a read error may be responsible. This rearrangement joins TRBV6-1 to TRBJ1-1, with no clear D. Germline V gene data show CDR1 as MNHNS and CDR2 as SASEGT. CDR3 length: 10 amino acids. CDR3: CASRTAEAFF. Here the CDR3 DNA reads TGTGCCAGCAGGACGGCTGAGGCTTTCTTT.

This chain links TRBV27 with TRBJ1-1, with D unresolved. Germline V CDR1 and CDR2: MNHEY, SMNVEV (reference sequence). This CDR3 comprises 14 residues. Trimming left V 3 bases short and J 3 bases short, with 11 bases between. The CDR3 spells CASSFSWIDTEAFF. As DNA, the CDR3 is TGTGCCAGCAGTTTTTCTTGGATTGACACTGAAGCTTTCTTT.

This chain uses TRBV6-5 with TRBJ1-2; TRBD1 aligns across 8 bases. The germline gives CDR1 MNHEY, CDR2 SVGAGI. The CDR3 sequence is 15 residues long. V lost 0 bases to trimming and J lost 4 bases; unmatched junction nucleotides: 4. CDR3 coding DNA: TGTGCCAGCAGTTACTCTTTGGGACAGGCCTATGGCTACACCTTC. Protein sequence: CASSYSLGQAYGYTF.

This clone was seen only a few times. This chain joins TRBV9 and TRBJ1-4; D is perhaps TRBD1 (5 bases). Deletions cut 4 bases from V and 4 bases from J, with 17 bases between. From germline, CDR1 is SGDLS and CDR2 YYNGEE. This CDR3 is built from 16 residues. CDR3 sequence: CASSPYGAEHNEKLFF. CDR3 sequence (DNA): TGTGCCAGCAGCCCCTACGGGGCAGAGCATAATGAAAAACTGTTTTTT.

This clone was detected only a few times. The J gene is TRBJ1-2, the V gene TRBV27; a possible D gene is TRBD1 (6 bases). The CDR3 totals 14 residues. Germline assignment: CDR1 MNHEY and CDR2 SMNVEV (reference sequence). V lost 3 bases and J 7 bases, leaving 15 bases between the germline ends. This CDR3 reads CASSFQSGEGGYTF. In DNA form, the CDR3 reads TGTGCCAGCAGTTTTCAGTCAGGGGAGGGTGGCTACACCTTC.

This chain joins TRBV4-1 and TRBJ1-6, with D hard to call. Germline-derived CDR1 and CDR2 are MGHRA and YSYEKL. V was shortened by 1 base and J by 0 bases, with 7 bases between the two germline ends. CDR3 size: 16 residues. The CDR3 nucleotides read TGCGCCAGCAGCCAAGTTCCGAGCTCCTATAATTCACCCCTCCACTTT. It encodes CASSQVPSSYNSPLHF.

The chain is built from TRBV6-1 and TRBJ1-2, with a possible D match to TRBD1 (5 bases). V lost 1 base and J 4 bases, leaving 13 bases between the germline ends. Germline V gives CDR1 MNHNS, CDR2 SASEGT. The CDR3 covers 15 residues. Written as DNA, the CDR3 is TGTGCCAGCAGTGAAGGAGGAATGGGGCGCTATGGCTACACCTTC. It encodes CASSEGGMGRYGYTF.

The chain recombines TRBV2 with TRBJ2-7, with a tentative D call TRBD1 (5 bases). The CDR3 runs to 14 residues. Between the trimmed V and J ends, which lost 7 bases and 0 bases, there was a span of 13 bases. Germline-derived CDR1 and CDR2 are SNHLY and FYNNEI. The chain's CDR3 is CASNRFFGSYEQYF. CDR3 bases: TGTGCCAGCAACAGGTTTTTTGGCTCCTACGAGCAGTACTTC.

This chain joins TRBV5-6 and TRBJ2-7, with 9 bases that match TRBD1. Germline V lookup: CDR1 SGHDT, CDR2 YYEEEE. After removal of 4 bases from V and 4 bases from J, the junction contained 3 bases not matched to a gene. CDR3 length equals 13 residues. The CDR3 bases are TGTGCCAGCAGCACACAGGGGGCGTACGAGCAGTACTTC. Translated, it gives CASSTQGAYEQYF.

The rearrangement links TRBV6-5 to TRBJ1-3, with D possibly being TRBD1 (6 bases). The CDR3 sequence is 14 residues long. The germline V gene encodes CDR1 MNHEY and CDR2 SVGAGI. The V end lost 5 bases, the J end lost 1 base, and 9 bases lay between the germline ends. The chain's CDR3 is CASSRGGSGNTIYF. The CDR3 DNA sequence: TGTGCCAGCAGTCGAGGGGGGTCTGGAAACACCATATATTTT.